A selection of T cell receptor beta chains follows, all from one sample in a study of CD8 T cells in Susac syndrome. TCRdb processed the immunoSEQ multiplex PCR reads anew with MiXCR; each CDR3 protein has one entry. This repertoire shows some 180,000 distinct CDR3 sequences, 90% to 95% found once; its top ten account for around 0.1%. Sequences were obtained from CD4+ T cells from PBMCs. All receptors derive from a human donor in good health. Both conserved end residues are part of each CDR3. D genes are given only for firm matches. Size tells how often a clone was seen (once, few, many) or the class of an expanded clone, and some rows leave it out.

NA	TRBV5-4	TRBJ2-1	once	CASSSYYNEQFF	TGTGCCAGCAGCTCCTACTACAATGAGCAGTTCTTC
NA	TRBV28	TRBJ2-1	NA	CASTPLGSRLRNEQFF	TGTGCCAGCACTCCCTTAGGTAGCAGGTTGAGGAATGAGCAGTTCTTC
TRBD2	TRBV20-1	TRBJ2-7	NA	CSASLRTSGGYYEQYF	TGCAGTGCTAGCCTACGCACTAGCGGGGGGTACTACGAGCAGTACTTC
NA	TRBV14	TRBJ1-6	NA	CASSQEARGSPLHF	TGTGCCAGCAGCCAAGAAGCAAGGGGCTCACCCCTCCACTTT
NA	TRBV5-4	TRBJ1-1	NA	CASSLRDTTEAFF	TGTGCCAGCAGCCTCCGAGACACTACTGAAGCTTTCTTT
NA	TRBV28	TRBJ1-5	NA	CASSLGGRGNQPQHF	TGTGCCAGCAGTTTGGGGGGGAGGGGCAATCAGCCCCAGCATTTT
NA	TRBV20-1	TRBJ1-3	NA	CSARKSPTGNTIYF	TGCAGTGCTAGGAAGAGCCCAACTGGAAACACCATATATTTT
TRBD2	TRBV12-3/TRBV12-4	TRBJ2-1	NA	CASSLETSGGVNEQFF	TGTGCCAGCAGTTTGGAGACTAGCGGGGGGGTCAATGAGCAGTTCTTC
TRBD1	TRBV19	TRBJ2-7	NA	CASSTGQGAKQYF	TGTGCCAGTAGTACCGGACAGGGGGCGAAGCAGTACTTC
TRBD1	TRBV12-3/TRBV12-4	TRBJ1-4	NA	CASKGQTVEKLFF	TGTGCCAGCAAGGGACAGACGGTTGAAAAACTGTTTTTT
NA	TRBV5-1	TRBJ2-6	NA	CASSPGAKSSGANVLTF	TGCGCCAGCAGCCCAGGGGCCAAGAGCTCTGGGGCCAACGTCCTGACTTTC
NA	TRBV7-3	TRBJ2-3	NA	CASSQQGGSTDTQYF	TGTGCCAGCAGCCAGCAGGGGGGAAGCACAGATACGCAGTATTTT
TRBD2	TRBV6-2/TRBV6-3	TRBJ2-2	once	CASRSGANTGELFF	TGTGCCAGCCGGAGCGGGGCCAACACCGGGGAGCTGTTTTTT
NA	TRBV7-2	TRBJ1-3	few	CASSLGFSGNTIYF	TGTGCCAGCAGCTTGGGCTTCTCTGGAAACACCATATATTTT
NA	TRBV7-2	TRBJ1-3	NA	CASSSSTGRAIYF	TGTGCCAGCAGCTCCTCCACAGGGCGCGCCATATATTTT
TRBD2	TRBV3-1	TRBJ2-1	once	CASKSSGSSYNEQFF	TGTGCCAGCAAGAGTAGCGGGAGCTCCTACAATGAGCAGTTCTTC
NA	TRBV24-1	TRBJ1-2	NA	CATRGQSDYGYTF	TGTGCCACCAGAGGACAGTCCGACTATGGCTACACCTTC
TRBD2	TRBV2	TRBJ2-3	NA	CASVGDLAGGTDTQYF	TGTGCCAGCGTTGGGGATCTAGCGGGAGGCACAGATACGCAGTATTTT
TRBD1	TRBV20-1	TRBJ1-2	NA	CSASTRQGHYGYTF	TGCAGTGCTAGCACCCGACAGGGCCACTATGGCTACACCTTC
NA	TRBV9	TRBJ2-2	NA	CASSQQGLSTGELFF	TGTGCCAGCAGCCAACAGGGTCTGAGCACCGGGGAGCTGTTTTTT
NA	TRBV14	TRBJ2-3	NA	CASRSLHTDTQYF	TGTGCCAGCAGGAGCCTGCACACAGATACGCAGTATTTT
NA	TRBV5-6	TRBJ1-5	NA	CASSLSGGDRPQHF	TGTGCCAGCAGCTTGTCGGGGGGCGATCGGCCCCAGCATTTT
NA	TRBV6-2/TRBV6-3	TRBJ2-5	NA	CASRTTGTETQYF	TGTGCCAGCAGAACGACAGGCACCGAGACCCAGTACTTC
TRBD2	TRBV7-8	TRBJ2-2	NA	CASSPQRGAGELFF	TGTGCCAGCAGCCCCCAGCGGGGAGCCGGGGAGCTGTTTTTT
NA	TRBV3-1	TRBJ1-5	NA	CASSQGIGNQPQHF	TGTGCCAGCAGCCAAGGAATAGGAAATCAGCCCCAGCATTTT
TRBD1	TRBV3-1	TRBJ2-1	NA	CASSQRQGWYNEQFF	TGTGCCAGCAGCCAACGACAGGGTTGGTACAATGAGCAGTTCTTC
TRBD1	TRBV6-1	TRBJ1-2	once	CASRDGTVYGYTF	TGTGCCAGCAGAGACGGGACAGTCTATGGCTACACCTTC
NA	TRBV6-1	TRBJ1-2	NA	CASSEGHRNYGYTF	TGTGCCAGCAGTGAAGGTCACAGGAACTATGGCTACACCTTC
TRBD2	TRBV5-1	TRBJ2-5	NA	CASSLRPSGVQETQYF	TGCGCCAGCAGCCTTCGACCTAGCGGGGTACAAGAGACCCAGTACTTC
TRBD1	TRBV18	TRBJ2-7	once	CASSRGQGNFYEQYF	TGTGCCAGCTCACGGGGACAGGGGAACTTCTACGAGCAGTACTTC
NA	TRBV6-6	TRBJ2-2	NA	CASSGGRGIGTGELFF	TGTGCCAGCAGTGGGGGCCGGGGTATAGGCACCGGGGAGCTGTTTTTT
NA	TRBV3-1	TRBJ1-6	once	CASSQDAGSPLHF	TGTGCCAGCAGCCAAGATGCGGGTTCACCCCTCCACTTT
TRBD1	TRBV5-6	TRBJ2-2	NA	CASSLTGVAGELFF	TGTGCCAGCAGCTTGACAGGGGTGGCCGGGGAGCTGTTTTTT
TRBD1	TRBV11-2	TRBJ1-1	NA	CASSLLGTGTFF	TGTGCCAGCAGCTTACTTGGGACAGGGACTTTCTTT
TRBD2	TRBV12-3/TRBV12-4	TRBJ2-5	NA	CASSHSGGGETQYF	TGTGCCAGCAGTCATAGCGGGGGGGGTGAGACCCAGTACTTC
NA	TRBV10-3	TRBJ1-2	NA	CAISRNREANYGYTF	TGTGCCATCAGCAGAAACAGGGAAGCTAACTATGGCTACACCTTC
NA	TRBV21-1	TRBJ2-5	once	CASSYNTGGGYHQETQYF	TGTGCCAGCAGCTACAACACAGGGGGCGGATATCACCAAGAGACCCAGTACTTC
TRBD2	TRBV20-1	TRBJ2-5	NA	CSVLSGGGRETQYF	TGCAGTGTCCTGAGCGGGGGGGGCAGAGAGACCCAGTACTTC
TRBD2	TRBV7-3	TRBJ2-2	NA	CASRKGTTRRGELFF	TGTGCCAGCAGGAAAGGGACTACTCGGCGCGGGGAGCTGTTTTTT
NA	TRBV19	TRBJ1-2	NA	CASSIRTAPFTF	TGTGCCAGTAGTATCAGGACAGCCCCATTCACCTTC
NA	TRBV5-1	TRBJ2-2	once	CASTRLGAGTGELFF	TGCGCCAGCACCCGACTAGGGGCAGGCACCGGGGAGCTGTTTTTT
TRBD1	TRBV27	TRBJ1-2	NA	CASTSGGQGSYGYTF	TGTGCCAGCACCTCTGGGGGACAGGGCTCCTATGGCTACACCTTC
NA	TRBV29-1	TRBJ2-1	NA	CSGRAAYNEQFF	TGCAGCGGCAGGGCGGCCTACAATGAGCAGTTCTTC
NA	TRBV25-1	TRBJ1-2	once	CASKGGIGYTF	TGTGCCAGCAAGGGTGGAATCGGCTACACCTTC
NA	TRBV7-9	TRBJ1-1	NA	CASSGKLTRGTEAFF	TGTGCCAGCAGCGGCAAACTCACGCGGGGCACTGAAGCTTTCTTT
NA	TRBV5-1	TRBJ1-1	NA	CASSLDGYTEAFF	TGCGCCAGCAGCTTGGATGGATACACTGAAGCTTTCTTT